Each of the 20 T cell receptor beta chains below was sequenced from the same sample in a study of CD4 and CD8 cells across lung adenocarcinoma regions. TCRdb reprocessed the PCR reads with MiXCR, giving one entry per CDR3 protein. The sample consists of 9,500 to 12,000 distinct CDR3 sequences, 40% to 55% of them appearing once. What was sequenced was CD8+ T cells from the margin of a lung tumor. These receptors came from a male donor with lung adenocarcinoma. The CD4 and CD8 labels of this study may be unreliable.

The V gene is TRBV12-5, the J gene TRBJ2-3; no firm D call. Germline V CDR1 and CDR2: LGHNT, FRNRAP. Trimming removed 5 bases at V and 6 bases at J, with 12 bases between. CDR3 length: 13 amino acids. CDR3 sequence: CASGPLRWDTQYF. CDR3 coding DNA: TGTGCTAGTGGTCCCCTTCGGTGGGATACGCAGTATTTT.

V gene TRBV6-5 combines with J gene TRBJ1-5; D might be TRBD1 (5 bases). This CDR3 contains 15 residues. Germline CDR1 and CDR2: MNHEY and SVGAGI. The V and J ends lost 2 bases and 6 bases respectively, with 14 bases between them. The chain's CDR3 is CASSYTRQRGQPQHF. CDR3 bases: TGTGCCAGCAGTTACACCCGACAGAGGGGTCAGCCCCAGCATTTT.

This clonotype was observed at least ten times. J is TRBJ2-1 and V is TRBV5-1; the match to TRBD2 covers 7 bases. The V gene's germline CDR1 is SGHRS and CDR2 YFSETQ. The trim removed 2 bases at V and 9 bases at J, leaving 5 bases unmatched. The CDR3 spans 13 residues. CDR3 coding DNA: TGCGCCAGCAGCTTCTTCGGGGAGGGTGAGCAGTTCTTC. It translates to CASSFFGEGEQFF.

V is TRBV6-5 and J is TRBJ2-4; D possibly corresponds to TRBD1 (7 bases). The J call is doubtful: the DNA matches TRBJ2-1 better. The V gene's germline CDR1 is MNHEY and CDR2 SVGAGI. CDR3 length: 15 amino acids. The DNA of the CDR3 is TGTGCCAGCAGTTACCAGGGGGGCGCCAAAAACATGCAGTTCTTC. Translating it yields CASSYQGGAKNMQFF.

CDR3 in DNA: TGCAGTGCTAGAGACCCAGCGGGATACAATGAGCAGTTCTTC. Protein sequence: CSARDPAGYNEQFF. The chain combines TRBV20-1 with TRBJ2-1; TRBD2 aligns across 7 bases. The CDR3 totals 14 residues. V was pared by 0 bases and J by 4 bases, with 3 bases of the junction left unmatched. In germline, CDR1 is DFQATT, CDR2 SNEGSKA (reference sequence).

About this clonotype itself: Sequence at one end of the junction differs from germline and may be a read error. Here the CDR3 DNA reads TGTGCCAGCAGCGTACTGCGGGGCTCCCACACAGATACGCAGTATTTC. This encodes CASSVLRGSHTDTQYF. The V and J genes are TRBV9 and TRBJ2-3; perhaps TRBD2 as D (6 bases). The length of the CDR3 is 16 residues. Germline CDR1 is SGDLS and CDR2 is YYNGEE. The whole variable domain, filled in from reference TRBV9 and TRBJ2-3, reads DSGVTQTPKHLITATGQRVTLRCSPRSGDLSVYWYQQSLDQGLQFLIQYYNGEERAKGNILERFSAQQFPDLHSELNLSSLELGDSALYFCASSVLRGSHTDTQYFGPGTRLTVL.

Ten or more counts support this clonotype. This sequence joins TRBV28 and TRBJ1-2; 9 bases agree with TRBD1. In germline, CDR1 is MDHEN, CDR2 SYDVKM. This CDR3 has 14 amino acids. J lost 5 bases, V lost 4 bases, and 5 bases had no gene match. The CDR3 is CASSSSGTGYGYTF. The CDR3 nucleotides read TGTGCCAGCAGTTCATCCGGGACAGGGTATGGCTACACCTTC.

Judged by abundance, this clonotype is medium-sized. The chain employs TRBV11-2 and TRBJ2-3; TRBD2 matches 16 bases. Germline V CDR1 and CDR2: SGHAT, FQNNGV. The CDR3 is 17 amino acids. V dropped 3 bases and J dropped 1; count of bases not matched to a gene: 1. CDR3 sequence: CASSFGTSGGGTDTQYF. CDR3 nucleotides: TGTGCCAGCAGCTTTGGGACTAGCGGGGGGGGCACAGATACGCAGTATTTT. Full variable domain (outside the CDR3, taken from reference TRBV11-2 and TRBJ2-3): EAGVAQSPRYKIIEKRQSVAFWCNPISGHATLYWYQQILGQGPKLLIQFQNNGVVDDSQLPKDRFSAERLKGVDSTLKIQPAKLEDSAVYLCASSFGTSGGGTDTQYFGPGTRLTVL.

The chain uses TRBV27 and TRBJ2-1, with D perhaps matching TRBD2 (6 bases). The CDR3 contains 17 residues. The germline gives CDR1 MNHEY, CDR2 SMNVEV (reference sequence). V was cut by 4 bases and J by 7 bases, with 23 bases left in between. Written as DNA, the CDR3 is TGTGCCAGCAGTTCGTCGGCCTCTAGCGTCAGATGGAATGAGCAGTTCTTC. It yields the protein CASSSSASSVRWNEQFF.

A few counts support this clonotype. The genes are TRBV4-1 and TRBJ1-2; a weak D match, TRBD1 (5 bases). CDR3 length: 15 residues. Germline CDR1 and CDR2: MGHRA and YSYEKL. V lost 2 bases and J lost 4, with 14 bases in between. CDR3 nucleotides: TGCGCCAGCAGCCAACCGGGACCCTCTTCCTATGGCTACACCTTC. Its protein product is CASSQPGPSSYGYTF.

Only a few counts were recorded for this clonotype. The genes are TRBV9 and TRBJ2-3, with D unresolved. The CDR3 has 14 residues. The V and J ends lost 4 bases and 2 bases respectively, with 11 bases between them. Germline V gene lookup returns CDR1 SGDLS and CDR2 YYNGEE. The CDR3 DNA follows: TGTGCCAGCAGCCCTCACATCTACACAGATACGCAGTATTTT. Translating gives CASSPHIYTDTQYF.

The chain couples TRBV6-1 to TRBJ2-1; D remains ambiguous. The J call may be faulty, since TRBJ2-5 better matches the DNA end. Germline V gives CDR1 MNHNS, CDR2 SASEGT. This CDR3 contains 12 residues. This CDR3 is CASSDQQETQYF. CDR3 sequence (DNA): TGTGCCAGCAGTGATCAGCAAGAGACCCAGTACTTC.

The chain links TRBV10-1 to TRBJ2-2; 9 bases are shared with TRBD1. Germline CDR1 and CDR2: WNHNN and SYGVQD (reference sequence). The CDR3 is 15 residues long. Trimming cost V 5 bases and J 2 bases; bases outside gene matches: 3. The CDR3 DNA follows: TGCGCCAGCAGTACAGGGGGCGCAAACACCGGGGAGCTGTTTTTT. As protein: CASSTGGANTGELFF.

A remark on this clonotype: One junction end disagrees with the germline gene, perhaps due to a read error. The chain recombines TRBV12-3 or TRBV12-4 with TRBJ2-3; D is perhaps TRBD2 (5 bases). The length of the CDR3 is 14 residues. This chain's CDR3 is CAGRCSANPDTQYF. The DNA of the CDR3 is TGTGCGGGCAGGTGTAGCGCTAACCCAGATACGCAGTACTTT.

The chain links TRBV6-2 or TRBV6-3 to TRBJ1-2; perhaps TRBD1 as D (6 bases). CDR3 length: 13 amino acids. Germline CDR1 MNHEY, CDR2 SVGEGT. The V end was cut by 5 bases, the J end by 4 bases, with 11 bases between. CDR3 residues: CASSRTAVYGYTF. The CDR3 bases are TGTGCCAGCAGTCGGACAGCGGTCTATGGCTACACCTTC.

The V and J genes are TRBV4-2 and TRBJ2-1, with no clear D. The J call could be wrong; TRBJ2-7 is a better fit for the DNA end. The germline V gene encodes CDR1 LGHNA and CDR2 YNFKEQ. The CDR3 has 13 residues. In DNA, the CDR3 is TGTGCCAGCAGCCAAGACTTCCGGTACGAGCAGTACTTC. It specifies CASSQDFRYEQYF.

V usage is TRBV6-1 and J usage is TRBJ1-6; 9 bases agree with TRBD1. The CDR3 consists of 15 residues. V was pared by 7 bases and J by 6 bases, with 7 bases of the junction left unmatched. Germline CDR1 is MNHNS and CDR2 is SASEGT. The DNA for the CDR3 is TGTGCCAGCACCAAGGGGGACAGGGCTAATTCACCCCTCCACTTT. It yields the protein CASTKGDRANSPLHF.

This clonotype has just a few counts. The CDR3 DNA is TGTGCCAGCAGTTATTCCGGTTTAGCGGGAGGGGCCACCGGGGAGCTGTTTTTT. Protein: CASSYSGLAGGATGELFF. The chain is built from TRBV6-2 or TRBV6-3 and TRBJ2-2; 11 bases map to TRBD2. The length of the CDR3 is 18 residues. J gave up 4 bases and V 3 bases, and 10 bases lay outside the gene matches. CDR1 is MNHEY, CDR2 SVGEGT, per germline.

The gene calls are TRBV6-1 and TRBJ2-5; the match to TRBD1 covers 10 bases. The length of the CDR3 is 15 residues. CDR1 is MNHNS, CDR2 SASEGT, per germline. Trimming took 4 bases from V and 3 from J; bases not matched to a gene: 5. The CDR3 coding sequence is TGTGCCAGCAGTGGTGGGACAGGGGTCGAAGAGACCCAGTACTTC. Translating gives CASSGGTGVEETQYF.

By share, this clonotype counts as medium-sized (0.01 to 0.1%). The genes are TRBV6-1 and TRBJ2-5; 9 bases match TRBD2. The CDR3 contains 16 residues. Germline V gene lookup returns CDR1 MNHNS and CDR2 SASEGT. The trim removed 0 bases at V and 1 base at J, leaving 3 bases unmatched. Here the CDR3 reads CASSEALAGPQETQYF. In DNA form, the CDR3 reads TGTGCCAGCAGTGAAGCGCTAGCGGGGCCCCAAGAGACCCAGTACTTC.